This paragraph reports one T cell receptor (beta chain). Germline assignment: CDR1 SGHKS and CDR2 YYEKEE (reference sequence). The V and J ends lost 4 bases and 1 base respectively, with 18 bases between them. The CDR3 is 17 residues long. This sample is drawn from a study of blood T cell repertoires in COVID-19. The assay was immunoSEQ multiplex PCR, and TCRdb's table has in-frame clones only and misses some. The profile covers some 190,000 clones, with 70% to 90% appearing a single time and about 1.1% taken by the ten largest. The receptor was isolated from a man aged 25 to 45 with acute or convalescent COVID-19. The sequenced sample was peripheral blood. V is TRBV5-5 and J is TRBJ1-3; D not certain. CDR3 residues: CASSPDWGGGSGNTIYF. The CDR3 DNA reads as TGTGCCAGCAGCCCTGATTGGGGAGGTGGGTCTGGAAACACCATATATTTT.